This TCR beta chain is drawn from a study of OX40 agonist ivuxolimab in advanced cancers. About the study: Among those treated, three patients had partial responses, one with hepatocellular carcinoma and two with cutaneous melanoma.

Measured with immunoSEQ multiplex PCR; TCRdb has only the in-frame clones, and not every one. The sample holds approximately 100,000 clones, just over 90% seen once. Autoimmune disease history or systemic immunosuppression excluded patients. Germline CDR1 is SGHDT and CDR2 is YYEEEE. After removal of 0 bases from V and 5 bases from J, the junction contained 10 bases not matched to a gene. CDR3 length: 16 residues. The sample was CD4+ or CD8+ T cells sorted from blood, taken in a trial of the OX40 agonist ivuxolimab. The chain recombines TRBV5-6 with TRBJ1-2, with 7 bases lining up with TRBD1. This TCR derives from an adult with an advanced solid tumor such as melanoma, head and neck, liver or kidney cancer. This chain's CDR3 is CASSLGRTGRFYGYTF. CDR3 bases: TGTGCCAGCAGCTTGGGGAGGACAGGCCGTTTTTATGGCTACACCTTC.